The 5 T cell receptor beta chains below all came from one sample that was sequenced in a study of T cells in Graves' hyperthyroidism and ophthalmopathy. The CDR3 regions of TCR beta were amplified from RNA transcripts. Initially, a first-round RT-PCR of the TCR CDR3 employed the HTBI primer set. MiXCR, run by TCRdb on the multiplex PCR reads, gives a single entry per CDR3 protein. This table holds some 770,000 distinct CDR3 sequences, roughly 15% found once. Sequencing was performed on blood. The receptors here all came from a man between 18 and 35 years old with Graves' hyperthyroidism.

In this sample, this clonotype turned up many times. The chain recombines TRBV27 with TRBJ2-7; D unclear. V was shortened by 3 bases and J by 0 bases, with 6 bases between the two germline ends. Germline assignment: CDR1 MNHEY and CDR2 SMNVEV (reference sequence). The CDR3 has 13 residues. CDR3 DNA sequence: TGTGCCAGCAGTTTGAAGCTCTCCTACGAGCAGTACTTC. It encodes CASSLKLSYEQYF.

The V gene is TRBV5-1, the J gene TRBJ2-7, with 15 bases aligning to TRBD2. CDR1 is SGHRS and CDR2 is YFSETQ in the germline V gene. CDR3 length: 14 residues. V trimming: 4 bases; J trimming: 7 bases; junction bases outside the gene matches: 3. CDR3 nucleotide sequence: TGCGCCAGCAGCCCTGGGACTAGCGGGAGGGAGCAGTACTTC. Translated: CASSPGTSGREQYF.

The V and J genes are TRBV7-9 and TRBJ2-5, with D perhaps TRBD1 or TRBD2 (6 bases each). Germline CDR1 is SEHNR and CDR2 is FQNEAQ (reference sequence). The CDR3 covers 17 residues. Trimming stripped 5 bases from V and 3 bases from J, with 22 bases between. The CDR3 region has the DNA TGTGCCAGCAGCCCCTTGAGGGGGGAGCCAGGGAAAGAGACCCAGTACTTC. Its translation: CASSPLRGEPGKETQYF.

This clonotype has ten or more counts. V usage is TRBV7-9 and J usage is TRBJ1-1; no clear D gene. The CDR3 has 14 residues. V was trimmed by 5 bases and J by 0 bases, leaving 10 bases between them. Germline assignment: CDR1 SEHNR and CDR2 FQNEAQ (reference sequence). CDR3 sequence reads: CASSGGPLNTEAFF. Here the CDR3 DNA reads TGTGCCAGCAGCGGTGGACCACTGAACACTGAAGCTTTCTTT.

This clonotype was seen only a few times. This sequence joins TRBV28 and TRBJ1-5, with D tentatively TRBD1 (6 bases). The V gene lost 6 bases and the J gene lost 9 bases, with 18 bases spanning the gap. CDR3 length equals 14 residues. Germline V gives CDR1 MDHEN, CDR2 SYDVKM. The DNA for the CDR3 is TGTGCCAGCAGGGGTGGACAGAGCTCAGGGCCCCAGCATTTT. This encodes CASRGGQSSGPQHF.